The 31 T cell receptor beta chains presented below share a single source sample, sequenced in a study of regulatory T cells in long-lasting Graves disease. iRepertoire HTBI primers and Arm-PCR of CDR3 regions built TCR beta libraries. TCRdb redid the calling of the multiplex PCR reads with MiXCR, one entry per CDR3 protein. The data show hundreds of thousands of distinct CDR3 sequences, with 30% seen just once and roughly 40% held by the top ten. The time point is: persistent/refractory GD, antithyroid drugs over 5 years with positive TRAb. Scientists built the TCR library using RNA that was extracted from PBMCs. The sample consisted of peripheral blood mononuclear cells (PBMCs), taken when the disease was refractory, from a patient treated with antithyroid drugs. The receptors originated from a female donor with Graves disease.

A few counts support this clonotype. The chain carries TRBV5-6 and TRBJ1-3, with a tentative D call TRBD1 (5 bases). This CDR3 is 14 amino acids long. Trimming pared 1 base from V and 4 bases from J, leaving 9 bases between. Germline lookup yields CDR1 SGHDT and CDR2 YYEEEE. CDR3 sequence reads: CASSLTRAGNTIYF. For the CDR3, the DNA is TGTGCCAGCAGCTTGACCAGGGCAGGAAACACCATATATTTT.

The table lists this clonotype with a count of one. The chain couples TRBV12-3 or TRBV12-4 to TRBJ2-4; tentatively, D is TRBD1 (5 bases). This CDR3 has 14 residues. The V gene lost 2 bases and the J gene lost 4 bases, with 9 bases spanning the gap. The DNA of the CDR3 is TGTGCCAGCAGTTTAAGGGGAACAAAAAACATTCAGTACTTC. It codes for CASSLRGTKNIQYF.

This clonotype was observed a few times. The gene calls are TRBV6-1 and TRBJ1-5; a weak D match, TRBD1 (5 bases). CDR3 length: 14 amino acids. Trimming cost V 8 bases and J 10 bases, with 21 bases left between them. Germline V gives CDR1 MNHNS, CDR2 SASEGT. The DNA of the CDR3 is TGTGCCAGCGTCCGAGTCAGGGAGGCGCTTCCCCAGCATTTT. This codes for CASVRVREALPQHF.

Remarks on this clonotype: Because the CDR3 is missing its conserved closing phenylalanine or tryptophan, this is likely a read error. This chain joins TRBV18 and TRBJ1-2; a possible D gene is TRBD1 (5 bases). V was shortened by 3 bases and J by 8 bases, with 22 bases between the two germline ends. Germline V CDR1 and CDR2: KGHSH, LQKENI. The CDR3 is 16 amino acids. The CDR3 DNA follows: TGTGCCAGCTCACCGTCCCGGGGCAGCGCCGTTTTGGGCTACACCTCC. This gives the protein CASSPSRGSAVLGYTS.

This clonotype was seen a few times. The chain uses TRBV12-3 or TRBV12-4 and TRBJ2-6; 7 nucleotides line up with TRBD1. V trimming: 6 bases; J trimming: 4 bases; junction bases outside the gene matches: 6. This CDR3 comprises 15 residues. The CDR3 here is CASSRTGEGANVLTF. The CDR3 DNA reads as TGTGCCAGCAGCAGAACAGGGGAAGGGGCCAACGTCCTGACTTTC.

This clonotype turned up a few times. The rearrangement uses TRBV20-1 and TRBJ1-5, with 10 bases lining up with TRBD1. The germline gives CDR1 DFQATT, CDR2 SNEGSKA (reference sequence). This CDR3 has 16 amino acids. The V segment lost 6 bases and the J segment 3 bases; nucleotides outside the gene matches: 11. Written as DNA, the CDR3 is TGCAGTGCAGAAAGGGACAGGGGAATTTACAATCAGCCCCAGCATTTT. It translates to CSAERDRGIYNQPQHF.

J is TRBJ1-2 and V is TRBV7-9, with D possibly matching TRBD1 (5 bases). This CDR3 spans 15 amino acids. Germline CDR1 reads SEHNR; CDR2 reads FQNEAQ (reference sequence). Trimming left V 4 bases short and J 6 bases short, with 18 bases between. The CDR3 is CASSYSGRGGHGYTF. DNA of the CDR3: TGTGCCAGCAGCTACTCCGGCCGGGGCGGCCATGGCTACACCTTC.

At least ten counts were recorded for this clonotype. J is TRBJ1-5 and V is TRBV3-1; 8 bases fit TRBD1. Losses at the gene ends were 4 bases for V and 5 bases for J; bases not matched to a gene: 10. The CDR3 extends over 16 amino acids. Germline-derived CDR1 and CDR2 are LGHDT and YNNKEL (reference sequence). The CDR3 coding sequence is TGTGCCAGCAGCCCCAGAGGACAGGGCAAGCATCAGCCCCAGCATTTT. This sequence encodes CASSPRGQGKHQPQHF.

The sample holds a few counts of this clonotype. The V and J genes are TRBV7-6 and TRBJ2-5; 7 bases line up with TRBD1. The V gene's germline CDR1 is SGHVS and CDR2 FNYEAQ. V lost 5 bases and J lost 1; bases outside the gene matches: 4. The CDR3 is 14 amino acids. The CDR3 here is CASSRTGRQETQYF. The DNA for the CDR3 is TGTGCCAGCAGCCGGACAGGCCGCCAAGAGACCCAGTACTTC. The full variable domain, rest sourced from reference TRBV7-6 and TRBJ2-5, is GAGVSQSPRYKVTKRGQDVALRCDPISGHVSLYWYRQALGQGPEFLTYFNYEAQQDKSGLPNDRFSAERPEGSISTLTIQRTEQRDSAMYRCASSRTGRQETQYFGPGTRLLVL.

This clonotype came up many times. The chain employs TRBV6-1 and TRBJ2-7, with TRBD2 identical over 10 bases. Per the germline V gene, CDR1 is MNHNS and CDR2 is SASEGT. The CDR3 is made up of 16 amino acids. J gave up 3 bases and V 8 bases, and 13 bases lay outside the gene matches. CDR3 in amino acids: CASSFRLAGGVYEQYF. The CDR3 DNA reads TGTGCCAGCTCCTTCCGTTTAGCGGGAGGAGTCTACGAGCAGTACTTC.

The DNA of the CDR3 is TGTGCTAGTGGTTTGGTACGAACAGGGGTTAACACTGAAGCTTTCTTT. This encodes CASGLVRTGVNTEAFF. The chain recombines TRBV12-5 with TRBJ1-1; 7 positions match TRBD1. The germline V gene has CDR1 LGHNT and CDR2 FRNRAP. The CDR3 runs 16 residues. V lost 0 bases and J lost 2; bases outside the gene matches: 6.

This clonotype showed up many times. This chain uses TRBV2 with TRBJ2-7; the D gene is possibly TRBD2 (6 bases). There are 13 residues in the CDR3. Trimming removed 9 bases from V and 2 bases from J, with 14 bases in between. Germline V CDR1 and CDR2: SNHLY, FYNNEI. For the CDR3, the DNA is TGTGCCAGAAAAGCGGGCCCGACCTACGAGCAGTACTTC. Encoded protein: CARKAGPTYEQYF.

The chain joins TRBV6-1 to TRBJ2-7; D call uncertain. Germline V gene lookup returns CDR1 MNHNS and CDR2 SASEGT. The CDR3 spans 15 residues. V was clipped by 6 bases and J by 7 bases, with 22 bases between them. The CDR3 sequence is CASSGIGEISGEQYF. Here the CDR3 DNA reads TGTGCCAGCAGCGGAATCGGCGAAATTAGTGGGGAGCAGTACTTC.

The rearrangement joins TRBV12-3 or TRBV12-4 to TRBJ1-1, with 7 bases matching TRBD1. The CDR3 is 13 amino acids. Trimming cost V 10 bases and J 3 bases; bases outside gene matches: 8. Here the CDR3 reads CATRGGVYTEAFF. As DNA, the CDR3 is TGTGCCACACGAGGGGGCGTTTACACTGAAGCTTTCTTT.

This clonotype was seen many times. CDR3 region: CASSPPFPGQGANTEAFF. CDR3 DNA: TGTGCCAGCAGCCCCCCTTTTCCCGGACAGGGGGCGAACACTGAAGCTTTCTTT. This sequence joins TRBV28 and TRBJ1-1; 11 nucleotides align to TRBD1. The junction had 13 bases not matched to a gene; V was cut back by 6 bases and J by 1 base. The CDR3 consists of 18 residues. The germline V gene has CDR1 MDHEN and CDR2 SYDVKM.

This rearrangement joins TRBV5-1 to TRBJ1-1; possibly TRBD1 for D (6 bases). This CDR3 region has 15 residues. Between the trimmed V and J ends, which lost 5 bases and 0 bases, there was a span of 14 bases. Germline CDR1 SGHRS, CDR2 YFSETQ. For the CDR3, the DNA is TGCGCCAGCAGAGTGCCAGGGGCCATGAACACTGAAGCTTTCTTT. It is translated as CASRVPGAMNTEAFF.

Turning to this clonotype: At one of its ends the junction is not consistent with the germline gene, which may arise from a read error. The V gene is TRBV12-3 or TRBV12-4, the J gene TRBJ1-2; 8 bases map to TRBD1. The CDR3 has 14 amino acids. CDR3 DNA sequence: TGTGTCAGCAGCGGACAGGGACTTTACTATGGCTACACCTTC. Protein sequence: CVSSGQGLYYGYTF.

V and J are TRBV5-1 and TRBJ1-1, with 8 nucleotides matching TRBD1. The length of the CDR3 is 15 residues. V gave up 4 bases and J gave up 3 bases; unmatched junction bases: 8. Germline CDR1 reads SGHRS; CDR2 reads YFSETQ. CDR3 in DNA: TGCGCCAGCAGCCCGGACAGGGCTGGGGACACTGAAGCTTTCTTT. It is translated as CASSPDRAGDTEAFF. Supplemented by reference TRBV5-1 and TRBJ1-1, the full variable domain reads KAGVTQTPRYLIKTRGQQVTLSCSPISGHRSVSWYQQTPGQGLQFLFEYFSETQRNKGNFPGRFSGRQFSNSRSEMNVSTLELGDSALYLCASSPDRAGDTEAFFGQGTRLTVV.

The J gene is TRBJ1-2, the V gene TRBV2; TRBD1 might be the D (6 bases). Germline V gives CDR1 SNHLY, CDR2 FYNNEI. The CDR3 spans 14 residues. Trimming pared 6 bases from V and 5 bases from J, leaving 16 bases between. The CDR3 bases are TGTGCCAGCAGGCCTTCGGACAGCCCTTATGGCTACACCTTC. Protein product: CASRPSDSPYGYTF.

The chain joins TRBV12-3 or TRBV12-4 to TRBJ1-1; D uncertain. This CDR3 has 12 amino acids. V was trimmed by 5 bases and J by 9 bases, leaving 13 bases between them. CDR3 nucleotide sequence: TGTGCCAGCAGTCAGAACCTCCACCAAGCTTTCTTT. Its protein is CASSQNLHQAFF.

The chain links TRBV20-1 to TRBJ1-5; 7 nucleotides align to TRBD1. There are 15 residues in the CDR3. Looked up from germline, CDR1 is DFQATT and CDR2 is SNEGSKA (reference sequence). CDR3 bases: TGCAGCGGGAGAGACAGGGACCTTAGCAATCAGCCCCAGCATTTT. It yields the protein CSGRDRDLSNQPQHF.

V gene TRBV5-6 combines with J gene TRBJ2-3, with D maybe TRBD1 (6 bases). The CDR3 covers 14 residues. Germline assignment: CDR1 SGHDT and CDR2 YYEEEE. Trimming stripped 1 base from V and 7 bases from J, with 13 bases between. CDR3 loop: CASSLLEQGNTQYF. CDR3 nucleotides: TGTGCCAGCAGCTTGCTGGAACAGGGAAATACGCAGTATTTT.

This sequence joins TRBV29-1 and TRBJ1-1; D perhaps matches TRBD1 (6 bases). Trimming left V 4 bases short and J 4 bases short, with 16 bases between. This CDR3 spans 14 amino acids. Germline CDR1 SQVTM, CDR2 ANQGSEA. For the CDR3, the DNA is TGCAGCGTTGGGAGGGCGGGGGCGGGCACTGAAGCTTTCTTT. The encoded protein is CSVGRAGAGTEAFF.

The J gene is TRBJ1-6, the V gene TRBV6-1, with D possibly matching TRBD1 (5 bases). V was clipped by 5 bases and J by 4 bases, with 9 bases between them. This CDR3 contains 14 residues. The germline gives CDR1 MNHNS, CDR2 SASEGT. CDR3 residues: CASSRDRYNSPLHF. For the CDR3, the DNA is TGTGCCAGCAGTAGAGACAGATATAATTCACCCCTCCACTTT.

This clonotype was counted between two and nine times. V and J are TRBV3-1 and TRBJ2-5; TRBD2 might be the D (6 bases). This CDR3 has 16 amino acids. Germline CDR1 is LGHDT and CDR2 is YNNKEL (reference sequence). The V and J ends lost 1 base and 1 base respectively, with 13 bases between them. Written as DNA, the CDR3 is TGTGCCAGCAGCCAAGCAGTAGGGACTTCCCAAGAGACCCAGTACTTC. This sequence encodes CASSQAVGTSQETQYF.

The chain links TRBV20-1 to TRBJ2-5, with TRBD2 identical over 7 bases. Unmatched junction bases numbered 7, after V lost 4 bases and J lost 5 bases. Germline CDR1 and CDR2: DFQATT and SNEGSKA (reference sequence). This CDR3 is 13 amino acids long. The CDR3 region is CSAKTSFRETQYF. The CDR3 nucleotides read TGCAGTGCTAAGACTAGCTTTCGCGAGACCCAGTACTTC.

J is TRBJ2-2 and V is TRBV6-4; D uncertain. With 1 base removed from V and 4 bases from J, the gap between germline ends came to 7 bases. CDR1 and CDR2 (germline): MRHNA, SNTAGT. The CDR3 runs 14 residues. The DNA of the CDR3 is TGTGCCAGCAGTGACTACCCTAGCACCGGGGAGCTGTTTTTT. It translates to CASSDYPSTGELFF.

In this sample, this clonotype turned up a few times. The V call is TRBV11-2, the J call TRBJ1-2; D is unclear. V was pared by 4 bases and J by 0 bases, with 18 bases between. Germline assignment: CDR1 SGHAT and CDR2 FQNNGV. This CDR3 region has 17 residues. DNA for the CDR3: TGTGCCAGCAGCTCCATATCTACAGAGAAAACTAACTATGGCTACACCTTC. This gives the protein CASSSISTEKTNYGYTF.

The chain joins TRBV6-1 to TRBJ2-7; D unresolved. V lost 6 bases and J lost 3, with 12 bases in between. This CDR3 comprises 13 residues. The germline CDR1 and CDR2 sequences are MNHNS and SASEGT. The CDR3 region has the DNA TGTGCCAGCAGGGTAAGACCGTTCTACGAGCAGTACTTC. As protein: CASRVRPFYEQYF.

This clonotype was observed many times. The rearrangement links TRBV20-1 to TRBJ1-4; D is perhaps TRBD1 (6 bases). CDR1 and CDR2 (germline): DFQATT, SNEGSKA (reference sequence). Trimming pared 0 bases from V and 5 bases from J, leaving 7 bases between. The CDR3 has 13 residues. The CDR3 DNA follows: TGCAGTGCTAGAGACGACAGGAATGAAAAACTGTTTTTT. Amino acid sequence: CSARDDRNEKLFF.

The chain employs TRBV12-3 or TRBV12-4 and TRBJ1-5; no clear D gene. This CDR3 spans 13 amino acids. The V end was cut by 7 bases, the J end by 6 bases, with 13 bases between. This CDR3 is CASTLTRVQPQHF. The CDR3 DNA reads TGTGCCAGCACTCTAACCCGGGTTCAGCCCCAGCATTTT.